This T cell receptor beta chain was captured in a study of blood T cell repertoires in COVID-19. Method: immunoSEQ multiplex PCR; TCRdb's copy keeps in-frame clones and lacks some. There are a few hundred thousand clones in the sample; about 81% occur only once, and around 9% lies in the top ten. The participants were between roughly 18 and 89 years old and came from about two dozen US areas. The study assigned cohorts using participant-reported clinical history. Recovery among Cohort 3 donors was established by two negative PCRs, clearance, or symptom resolution. The germline gives CDR1 MNHEY, CDR2 SMNVEV (reference sequence). The V gene lost 5 bases and the J gene lost 6 bases, with 14 bases spanning the gap. CDR3 length equals 15 residues. This clone was detected once.

Sequencing was done on a sample of PBMCs or T cells enriched from blood (not recorded which). The TCR originated in a middle-aged man who had recovered from COVID-19. The rearrangement joins TRBV27 to TRBJ1-6; D possibly corresponds to TRBD1 (6 bases). Written as DNA, the CDR3 is TGTGCCAGCAGTCTCGAGGGGACACGTAATTCACCCCTCCACTTT. Translated: CASSLEGTRNSPLHF.